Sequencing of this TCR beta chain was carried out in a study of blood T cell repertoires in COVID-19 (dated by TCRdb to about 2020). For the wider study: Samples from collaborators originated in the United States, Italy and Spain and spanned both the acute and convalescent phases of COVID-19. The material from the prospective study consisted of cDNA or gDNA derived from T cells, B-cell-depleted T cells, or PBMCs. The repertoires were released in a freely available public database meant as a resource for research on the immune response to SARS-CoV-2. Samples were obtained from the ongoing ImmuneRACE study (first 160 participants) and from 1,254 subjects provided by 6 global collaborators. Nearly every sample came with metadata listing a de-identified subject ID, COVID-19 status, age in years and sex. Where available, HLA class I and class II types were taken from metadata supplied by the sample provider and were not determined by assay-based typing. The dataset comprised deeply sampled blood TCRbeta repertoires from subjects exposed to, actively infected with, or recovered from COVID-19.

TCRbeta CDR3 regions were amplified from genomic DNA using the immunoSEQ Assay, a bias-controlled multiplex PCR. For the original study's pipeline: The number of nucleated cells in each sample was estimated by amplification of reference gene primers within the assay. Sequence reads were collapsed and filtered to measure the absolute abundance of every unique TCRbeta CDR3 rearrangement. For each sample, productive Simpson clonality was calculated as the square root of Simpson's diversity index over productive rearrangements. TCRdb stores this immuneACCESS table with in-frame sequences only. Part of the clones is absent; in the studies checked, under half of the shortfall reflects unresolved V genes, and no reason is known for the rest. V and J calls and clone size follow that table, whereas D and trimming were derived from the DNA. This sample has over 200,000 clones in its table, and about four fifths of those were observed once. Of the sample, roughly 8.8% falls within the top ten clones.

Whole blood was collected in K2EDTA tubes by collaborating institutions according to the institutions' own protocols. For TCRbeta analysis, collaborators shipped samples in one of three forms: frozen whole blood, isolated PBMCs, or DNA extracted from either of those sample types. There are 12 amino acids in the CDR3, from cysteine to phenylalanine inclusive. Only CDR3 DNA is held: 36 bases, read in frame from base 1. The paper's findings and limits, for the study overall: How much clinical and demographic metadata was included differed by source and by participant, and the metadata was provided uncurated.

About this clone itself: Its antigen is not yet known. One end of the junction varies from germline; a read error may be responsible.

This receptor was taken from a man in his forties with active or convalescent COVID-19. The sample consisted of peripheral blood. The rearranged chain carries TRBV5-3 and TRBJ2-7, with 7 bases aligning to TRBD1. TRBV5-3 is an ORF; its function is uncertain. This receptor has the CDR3 CARSSRGYRGRF. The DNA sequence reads TGTGCCAGAAGCTCCAGGGGATACAGGGGCCGCTTC.